This paragraph covers one T cell receptor (beta chain) sequence. Its antigen remains undetermined. Base qualities are not at hand, and no much larger clone is one base apart. Genomic DNA was isolated from the sorted cells so that the TCRbeta CDR3 region could be sequenced. The immunoSEQ Assay was used to sequence the TCRbeta CDR3 regions. Entries here come from immuneACCESS through TCRdb and include only in-frame sequences with V and J called. Some clones fail to appear in such tables; in the studies checked, an unresolved V gene covers under half of the shortfall, and the cause of the remainder is unknown. The sample records over 5,500 clones, about 70% of which are singletons. Together, the top ten hold less than 40% of the sample. The data are from a study of OX40 agonist ivuxolimab in advanced cancers. As for the study more broadly: Ivuxolimab, which targeted the costimulatory receptor OX40 (CD134), was an agonistic, fully human IgG2 monoclonal antibody. The paper reports the monotherapy dose-escalation portion (N of about 56 patients) of the phase I ivuxolimab trial. Peripheral TCRbeta sequencing was intended to test whether TCR sequence diversity was altered and clonal T-cell expansion was caused by ivuxolimab. In the dose-escalation cohort, roughly 80% of patients were male, and the mean age was approximately 55 years, with a range of about 20 to 79. Prior anti-PD-1, anti-PD-L1 or anti-CTLA-4 therapy was permitted, and about 40% of dose-escalation patients had received checkpoint inhibitors. Intravenous ivuxolimab was administered to patients every 2 weeks at six dose levels: 0.01, 0.1, 0.3, 1.5, 3 and 10 mg/kg. Three dose-escalation patients achieved partial responses, one with hepatocellular carcinoma and two with cutaneous melanoma. Of the roughly 51 dose-escalation patients, hepatocellular carcinoma was present in approximately 20, melanoma in approximately 15, renal cell carcinoma in 9 and head and neck cancer in 9.

The germline V gene (reference sequence) gives CDR1 as SEHNR and CDR2 as FQNEAQ. V is clipped by 8 bases and J by 0 bases, and the sequence between their germline boundaries is 5 bases long. From its cysteine to its phenylalanine, the CDR3 spans 11 amino acids. Left in the record is the CDR3 DNA by itself, 33 bases read in frame from the first base. Paper-wide results and their limitations: The antigen specificity of the peripheral T cells that underwent clonal expansion was not determined. Low levels of normalized T-cell clonal expansion were also seen in some nonresponding patients. Partial responders in the 0.1-3.0 mg/kg groups had among the lowest normalized peripheral clonal expansion, especially among CD8+ T cells. At doses from 0.1 to 3.0 mg/kg, clonal expansion was seen in both CD4+ and CD8+ blood T cells between baseline and week 6. After ivuxolimab, more expanded clones were found on average in CD8+ T cells than in CD4+ T cells.

The trial excluded patients who had a history of autoimmune disease or who were on systemic immunosuppression. Peripheral blood for TCR sequencing was collected from all dose cohorts at baseline, on cycle 4 day 1, and on cycle 7 day 1. The samples were taken from a phase I, first-in-human, multicenter, open-label dose-escalation trial of ivuxolimab. The trial enrolled adults with locally advanced or metastatic head and neck squamous cell, hepatocellular, melanoma or renal cell carcinoma. Before TCR sequencing, CD4+ T cells and CD8+ T cells from peripheral blood were sorted into separate populations.

Sequenced material: CD4+ or CD8+ T cells sorted from blood, taken in a trial of the OX40 agonist ivuxolimab. The receptor chain draws on TRBV7-9 and TRBJ2-7; a tentative D match to TRBD1 spans 5 bases. The origin of this receptor is an adult with an advanced solid tumor such as melanoma, head and neck, liver or kidney cancer. The nucleotides are TGTGCCAGCGACAGCTCCTACGAGCAGTACTTC. Translated, this gives CASDSSYEQYF.